Each of the 2 T cell receptor beta chains below was sequenced from the same sample in a study of T-cell memory formation after mild COVID-19. MiXCR, run by TCRdb on the 5' RACE reads, gives a single entry per CDR3 protein. The sample contains about 350,000 distinct CDR3 sequences, approximately 29% of which appear only once. Source material: PBMCs or a T cell subset sorted from them (not recorded which). These receptors were collected from an adult woman who had mild COVID-19 (a few samples of this study predate the infection). Cell type and time point are not known.

This clonotype was counted a few times. This chain joins TRBV4-3 and TRBJ1-4; no reliable D call. Germline V gene data show CDR1 as LGHNA and CDR2 as YSLEER. The CDR3 has 14 amino acids. Trimming took off 2 bases at V and 5 bases at J, with 9 bases between the two ends. The CDR3 sequence: CASSQPGSNEKLFF. In DNA, the CDR3 is TGCGCCAGCAGCCAACCGGGGTCGAATGAAAAACTGTTTTTT.

A note on this clonotype: One end of the junction fails to match germline, which may point to a read error. The chain has TRBV7-7 and TRBJ2-5, with 7 bases that match TRBD1. This CDR3 region has 17 residues. Germline V gene lookup returns CDR1 SSHAT and CDR2 FNYEAQ (reference sequence). The CDR3 DNA reads TGTGCTAGCAGCCCCTCGGCAAGGGGGCGGGCAGGGGAGACCCAGTACTTC. This gives the protein CASSPSARGRAGETQYF.